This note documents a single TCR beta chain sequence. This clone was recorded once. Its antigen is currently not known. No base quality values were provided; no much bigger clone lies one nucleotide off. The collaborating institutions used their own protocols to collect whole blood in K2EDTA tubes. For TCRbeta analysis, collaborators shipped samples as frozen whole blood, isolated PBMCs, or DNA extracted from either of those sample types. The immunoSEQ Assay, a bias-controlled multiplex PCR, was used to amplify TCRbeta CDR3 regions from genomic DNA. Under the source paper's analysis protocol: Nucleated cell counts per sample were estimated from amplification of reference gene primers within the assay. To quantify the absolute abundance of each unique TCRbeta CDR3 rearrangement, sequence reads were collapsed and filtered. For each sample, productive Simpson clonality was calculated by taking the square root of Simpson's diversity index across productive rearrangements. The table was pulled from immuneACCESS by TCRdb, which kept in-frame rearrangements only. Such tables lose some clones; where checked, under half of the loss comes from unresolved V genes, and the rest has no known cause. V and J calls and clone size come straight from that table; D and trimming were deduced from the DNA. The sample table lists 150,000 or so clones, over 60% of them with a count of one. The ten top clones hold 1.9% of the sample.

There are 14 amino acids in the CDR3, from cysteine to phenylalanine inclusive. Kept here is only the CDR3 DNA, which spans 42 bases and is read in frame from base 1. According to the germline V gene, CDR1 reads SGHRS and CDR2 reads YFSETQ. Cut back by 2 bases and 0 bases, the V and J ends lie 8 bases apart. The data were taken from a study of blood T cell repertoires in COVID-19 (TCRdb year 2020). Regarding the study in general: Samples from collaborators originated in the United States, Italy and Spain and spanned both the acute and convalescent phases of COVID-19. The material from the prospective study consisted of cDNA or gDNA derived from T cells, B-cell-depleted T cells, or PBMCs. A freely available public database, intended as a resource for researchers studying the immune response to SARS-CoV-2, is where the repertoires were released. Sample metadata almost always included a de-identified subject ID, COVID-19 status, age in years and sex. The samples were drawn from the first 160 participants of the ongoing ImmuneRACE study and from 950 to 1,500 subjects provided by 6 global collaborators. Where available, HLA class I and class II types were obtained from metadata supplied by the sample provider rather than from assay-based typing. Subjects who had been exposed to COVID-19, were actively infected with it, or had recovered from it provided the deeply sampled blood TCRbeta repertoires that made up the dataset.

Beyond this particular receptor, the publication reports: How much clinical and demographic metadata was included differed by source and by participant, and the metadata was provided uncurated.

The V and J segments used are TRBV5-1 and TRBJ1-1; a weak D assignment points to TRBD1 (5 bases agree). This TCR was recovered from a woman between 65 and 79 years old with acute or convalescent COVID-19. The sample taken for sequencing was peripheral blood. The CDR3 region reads CASSLGVMNTEAFF. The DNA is TGCGCCAGCAGCTTAGGGGTTATGAACACTGAAGCTTTCTTT.